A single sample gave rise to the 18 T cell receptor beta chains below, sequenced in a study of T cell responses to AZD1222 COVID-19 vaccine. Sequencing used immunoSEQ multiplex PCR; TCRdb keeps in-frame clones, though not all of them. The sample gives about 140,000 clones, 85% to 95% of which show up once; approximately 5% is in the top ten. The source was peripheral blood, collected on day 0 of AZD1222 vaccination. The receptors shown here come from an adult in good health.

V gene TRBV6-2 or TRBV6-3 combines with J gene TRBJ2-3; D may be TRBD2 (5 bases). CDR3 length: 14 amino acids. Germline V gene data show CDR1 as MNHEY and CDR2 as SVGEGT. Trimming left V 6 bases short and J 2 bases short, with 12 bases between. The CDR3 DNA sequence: TGTGCCAGCAGCCAGCGGCGTGACACAGATACGCAGTATTTT. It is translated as CASSQRRDTDTQYF.

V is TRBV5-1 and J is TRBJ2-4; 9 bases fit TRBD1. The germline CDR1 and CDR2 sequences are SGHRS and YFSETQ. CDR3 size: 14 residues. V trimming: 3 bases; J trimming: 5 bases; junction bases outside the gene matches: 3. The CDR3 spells CASSSTGGQNIQYF. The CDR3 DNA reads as TGCGCCAGCAGCTCGACAGGGGGTCAAAACATTCAGTACTTC.

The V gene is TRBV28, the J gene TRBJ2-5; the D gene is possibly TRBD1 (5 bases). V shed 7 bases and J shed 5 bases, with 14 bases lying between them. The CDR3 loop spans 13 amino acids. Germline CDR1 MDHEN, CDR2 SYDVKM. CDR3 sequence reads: CASTPSGRETQYF. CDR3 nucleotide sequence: TGTGCCAGCACTCCCTCAGGGCGGGAGACCCAGTACTTC.

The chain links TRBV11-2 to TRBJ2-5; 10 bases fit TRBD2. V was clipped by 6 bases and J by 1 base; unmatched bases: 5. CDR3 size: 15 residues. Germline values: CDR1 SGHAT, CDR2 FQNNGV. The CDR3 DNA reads TGTGCCAGCAGTCTCCTAGCGGGGGCCCAAGAGACCCAGTACTTC. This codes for CASSLLAGAQETQYF.

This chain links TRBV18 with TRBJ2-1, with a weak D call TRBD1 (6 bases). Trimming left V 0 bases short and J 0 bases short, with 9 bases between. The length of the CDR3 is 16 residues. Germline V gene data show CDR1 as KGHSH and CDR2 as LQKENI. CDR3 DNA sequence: TGTGCCAGCTCACCACCACAGGGCCCCTCCTACAATGAGCAGTTCTTC. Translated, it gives CASSPPQGPSYNEQFF.

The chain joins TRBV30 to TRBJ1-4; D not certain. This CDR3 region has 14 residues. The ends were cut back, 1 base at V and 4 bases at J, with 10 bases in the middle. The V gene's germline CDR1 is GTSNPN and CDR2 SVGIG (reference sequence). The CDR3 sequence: CAWSGAGGNEKLFF. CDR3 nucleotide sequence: TGTGCCTGGAGTGGGGCAGGAGGTAATGAAAAACTGTTTTTT.

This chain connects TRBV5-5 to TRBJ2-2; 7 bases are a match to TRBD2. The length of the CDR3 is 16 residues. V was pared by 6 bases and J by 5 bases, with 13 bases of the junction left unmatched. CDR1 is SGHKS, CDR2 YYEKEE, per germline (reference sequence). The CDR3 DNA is TGTGCCAGCACCCGGGGCCTAGCGGACTGGACCGGGGAGCTGTTTTTT. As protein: CASTRGLADWTGELFF.

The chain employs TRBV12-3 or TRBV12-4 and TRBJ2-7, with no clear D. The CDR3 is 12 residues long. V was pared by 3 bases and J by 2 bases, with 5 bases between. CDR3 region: CASSLSPYEQYF. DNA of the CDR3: TGTGCCAGCAGTTTGTCGCCCTACGAGCAGTACTTC.

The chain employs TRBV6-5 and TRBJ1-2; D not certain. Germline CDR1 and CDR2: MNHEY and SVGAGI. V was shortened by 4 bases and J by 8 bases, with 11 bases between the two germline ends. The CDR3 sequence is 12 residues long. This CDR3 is CASSSSWKGYTF. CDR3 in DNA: TGTGCCAGCAGTTCGTCCTGGAAAGGCTACACCTTC.

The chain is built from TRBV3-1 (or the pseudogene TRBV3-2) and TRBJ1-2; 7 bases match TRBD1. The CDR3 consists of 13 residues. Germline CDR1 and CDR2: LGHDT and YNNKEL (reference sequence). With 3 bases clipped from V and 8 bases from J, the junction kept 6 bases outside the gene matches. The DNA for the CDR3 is TGTGCCAGCAGCCAGACAGGGTTGGGAGGCTACACCTTC. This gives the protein CASSQTGLGGYTF.

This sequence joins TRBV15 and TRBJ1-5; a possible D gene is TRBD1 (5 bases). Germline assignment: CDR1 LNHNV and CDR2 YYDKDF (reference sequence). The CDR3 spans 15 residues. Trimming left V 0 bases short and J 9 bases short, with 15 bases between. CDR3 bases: TGTGCCACCAGCAGAGATAGATCCCCGCAGGGGCCCCAGCATTTT. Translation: CATSRDRSPQGPQHF.

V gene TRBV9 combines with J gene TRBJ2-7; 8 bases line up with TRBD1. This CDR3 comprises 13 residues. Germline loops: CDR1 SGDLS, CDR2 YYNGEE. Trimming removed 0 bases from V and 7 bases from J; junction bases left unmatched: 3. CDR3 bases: TGTGCCAGCAGCGTAGCAGGGGGCTGGGAGCAGTACTTC. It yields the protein CASSVAGGWEQYF.

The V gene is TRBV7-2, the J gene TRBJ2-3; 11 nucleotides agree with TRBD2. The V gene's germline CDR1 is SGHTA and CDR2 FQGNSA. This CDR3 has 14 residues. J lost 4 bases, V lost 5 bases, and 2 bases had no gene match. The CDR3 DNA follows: TGTGCCAGCAGCCCGGGACTAGCGGCAGATACGCAGTATTTT. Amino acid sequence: CASSPGLAADTQYF.

The chain's CDR3 is CATGRAPTGELFF. CDR3 nucleotides: TGTGCCACCGGGAGGGCCCCCACCGGGGAGCTGTTTTTT. The chain employs TRBV9 and TRBJ2-2; 8 nucleotides match TRBD2. The junction had 5 bases not matched to a gene; V was cut back by 9 bases and J by 4 bases. This CDR3 contains 13 residues. In germline, CDR1 is SGDLS, CDR2 YYNGEE.

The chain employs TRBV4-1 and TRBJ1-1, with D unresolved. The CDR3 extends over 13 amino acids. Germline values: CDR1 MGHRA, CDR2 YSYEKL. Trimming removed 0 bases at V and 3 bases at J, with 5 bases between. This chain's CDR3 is CASSQDDDTEAFF. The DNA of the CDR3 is TGCGCCAGCAGCCAAGATGATGACACTGAAGCTTTCTTT.

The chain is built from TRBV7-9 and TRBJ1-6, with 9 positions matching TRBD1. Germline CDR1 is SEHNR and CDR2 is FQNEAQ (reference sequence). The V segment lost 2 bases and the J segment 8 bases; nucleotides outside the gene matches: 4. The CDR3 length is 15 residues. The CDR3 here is CASSLNGQGYSPLHF. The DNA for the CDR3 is TGTGCCAGCAGCTTAAATGGACAGGGGTATTCACCCCTCCACTTT.

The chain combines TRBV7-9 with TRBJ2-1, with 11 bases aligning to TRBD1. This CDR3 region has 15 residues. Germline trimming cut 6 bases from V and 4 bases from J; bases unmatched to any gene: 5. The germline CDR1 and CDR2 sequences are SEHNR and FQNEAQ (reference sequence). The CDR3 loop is CASSTGQGEYNEQFF. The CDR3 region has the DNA TGTGCCAGCAGTACGGGACAGGGGGAATACAATGAGCAGTTCTTC.

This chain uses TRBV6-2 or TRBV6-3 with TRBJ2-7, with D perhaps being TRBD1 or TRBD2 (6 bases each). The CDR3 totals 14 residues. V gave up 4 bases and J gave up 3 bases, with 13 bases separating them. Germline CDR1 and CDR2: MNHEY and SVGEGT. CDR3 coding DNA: TGTGCCAGCAGTTCCCGGAGGGGGTTCTACGAGCAGTACTTC. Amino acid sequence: CASSSRRGFYEQYF.